This TCR beta chain was recorded in a study of blood T cell repertoires in COVID-19. About the research overall: Acute and convalescent COVID-19 specimens originated in the United States, Italy and Spain. T cells, B-cell-depleted T cells, or PBMCs supplied cDNA or gDNA.

As handled by the study authors: Reference gene primer amplification gave nucleated cell count estimates. This table comes from immunoSEQ multiplex PCR, and its TCRdb copy is limited to in-frame clones, with some not included. V and J calls and clone size are given by that table; D and trimming were obtained from the DNA. The repertoire holds a few hundred thousand clones, with around nine tenths as singletons. CDR1 MGHDK and CDR2 SYGVNS come from the germline V gene. The ends lost 5 bases at V and 5 bases at J; junction bases unmatched: 6. CDR3 size: 15 residues. The sample was peripheral blood. The source is a woman aged 45-65 years with active or convalescent COVID-19. The rearrangement joins TRBV25-1 to TRBJ2-3, with TRBD1 matching 11 bases. Here the CDR3 DNA reads TGTGCCAGCAGTCCCTGGACAGGGGGCTTAGATACGCAGTATTTT. It encodes CASSPWTGGLDTQYF.